Listed below are T cell receptor beta chains from one sample, sequenced in a study of shared T cell receptors in the human thymus. Only in-frame clones appear in the TCRdb table, and some are missing; sequencing was by immunoSEQ multiplex PCR. The table lists 630,000 or so clones, approximately 89% of them singletons. The data were also submitted as part of a second study, on human thymus T cells.

Sequencing was carried out using thymocytes. The receptors originated from a boy under three years old with a congenital heart defect. CDR3s include the opening cysteine and the closing phenylalanine or tryptophan.

>TRBV5-1|18
CASSLIPRGRFSSYEQYF
>TRBV4-3|15
CASSQEGTGRDEQYF
>TRBV5-1|18
CASSFIQFAGEGLDEQFF
>TRBV29-1|14
CSVEEQGNQETQYF
>TRBV5-1|17
CASSLVEPKYLNNEQFF
>TRBV12-2|15
CASRSPVTPDNEQFF
>TRBV28|16
CASSWGGLPGTYEQYF
>TRBV7-2|17
CASSLVVEGTSNQPQHF
>TRBV27|18
CASSPLTSGRSIPYEQYF
>TRBV6-6|15
CASKRGTEKDYGYTF
>TRBV5-1|18
CASRRTTSGSRDTGELFF
>TRBV4-1|17
CASSQVSLAPSTDTQYF
>TRBV9|15
CASSVVREGRNEQFF
>TRBV6-1|12
CASSERATEAFF
>TRBV15|14
CATSTSGTADTQYF
>TRBV7-3|14
CASSPTGQRDEQYF
>TRBV7-2|16
CASSPDSAIDNSPLHF
>TRBV27|15
CASSFGTGGNQPQHF
>TRBV12-5|15
CASGLGLNSTDTQYF
>TRBV12-5|15
CASGLEGGDTDEQYF
>TRBV4-2|16
CASSRSRDRVDYGYTF
>TRBV28|16
CASKGTSWRLQETQYF
>TRBV27|12
CASRQGASEQYF
>TRBV7-3|17
CASSLSGGVLRRQPQHF
>TRBV4-3|16
CASSQTGAPAYSPLHF
>TRBV19|14
CASSIGRRIQPQHF
>TRBV7-9|13
CASSLYPGLEAFF
>TRBV29-1|15
CSVTDRDRATDTQYF
>TRBV11-2|16
CASSFIGHSLGDEQYF
>TRBV7-3|13
CASSLTGTNEAFF
>TRBV10-3|16
CAISESWDSHTYGYTF
>TRBV15|14
CATSRDRGPYEQYF
>TRBV6-1|14
CASSALGNTDTQYF
>TRBV5-4|13
CASSLWIRGEQYF
>TRBV12-2|16
CASRSEGTGNRNIQYF
>TRBV28|14
CASSLYRGFYEQYF
>TRBV6-1|18
CASSEGLAGTRSYNEQFF
>TRBV29-1|16
CSVEVPGSSPNTEAFF
>TRBV10-1|12
CASRGANNEQFF
>TRBV6-4|16
CASSSELAGGGNEQFF
>TRBV5-1|16
CASSLCPGQAPYEQYF
>TRBV13|13
CASNGQGLDGYTF
>TRBV15|15
CATSRDPGSNQPQHF
>TRBV14|15
CASSQVLGAGSPLHF
>TRBV11-2|15
CASSFPGQENNEQFF
>TRBV28|18
CASSCRTPGQGGRDTQYF
>TRBV27|14
CASSGPRGFDEQFF
>TRBV5-1|11
CASSNAGGYTF
>TRBV30|16
CAWGRIDRDHYNEQFF
>TRBV12-5|11
CASGFRAKAFF
>TRBV19|13
CASSSRFTDTQYF
>TRBV7-2|18
CASSPAPGLAGRYNEQFF
>TRBV6-5|12
CASSEGGGGYTF
>TRBV14|19
CASSLTIQSTGTRNSPLHF
>TRBV4-3|17
CASSQDQLAGPYNEQFF